Described below is a single T cell receptor (beta chain) sequence and its context. Its target is not known. The data were obtained in a study of shared clonotypes between healthy human individuals. Study observations and caveats: Having only a few donors restricted how much genetic and exposure-history diversity was captured.

The genomic DNA of each subset was split evenly across several immunoSEQ plates. Unsorted PBMC DNA was sequenced on ten immunoSEQ deep assay plates. Repertoires were generated with immunoSEQ multiplex PCR, while TCRdb's copy carries only in-frame clones and drops some. Among hundreds of thousands of clones listed, over 60% were seen once. This CDR3 contains 13 residues. Germline CDR1 is SQVTM and CDR2 is ANQGSEA. Trimming left V 3 bases short and J 2 bases short, with 10 bases between. The donors were adults (healthy and HIV-negative) with no recent acute infections or vaccinations. Specimen: PBMCs. The sequence was collected from a middle-aged woman in good health. Some clones in this sample may be carry-over from other donors' samples. The chain employs TRBV29-1 and TRBJ1-2, with unresolved D. The CDR3, as DNA: TGCAGCGTTGACACTTCGGGGAACTATGGCTACACCTTC. This sequence encodes CSVDTSGNYGYTF. Using reference TRBV29-1 and TRBJ1-2 for the parts outside the CDR3, the full variable domain is SAVISQKPSRDICQRGTSLTIQCQVDSQVTMMFWYRQQPGQSLTLIATANQGSEATYESGFVIDKFPISRPNLTFSTLTVSNMSPEDSSIYLCSVDTSGNYGYTFGSGTRLTVV.